This T cell receptor (beta chain) emerged from a study of identical twins. General study results and limits: Within monozygotic twins, out-of-frame TCR alpha sharing was underestimated by the models.

A single record per CDR3 protein comes from TCRdb applying MiXCR to the 5' RACE reads. The sample lists 250,000 or so distinct CDR3 sequences; approximately 8.3% were seen once. Trimming removed 2 bases from V and 7 bases from J, with 21 bases in between. This CDR3 is 17 amino acids long. CDR1 and CDR2 (germline): SGHTA, FQGNSA. About this clonotype: Antigen: not known.

The sample was also reused in another study, on yellow fever vaccine responses in identical twins.

The rearrangement joins TRBV7-2 to TRBJ1-5, with D perhaps matching TRBD1 (5 bases). Sequencing was performed on CD8+ T cells sorted from blood. The source of this sequence is a woman between 18 and 29 years old in good health. CDR3 nucleotide sequence: TGTGCCAGCAGCTTAACCCCACAGTCCAGGGACGGGCAGCCCCAGCATTTT. Residues: CASSLTPQSRDGQPQHF.